This is a list of T cell receptor beta chains from one sample in a study of identical twins. TCRdb fed the 5' RACE reads into MiXCR, producing one record per CDR3 protein. The sample has fewer than 800,000 distinct CDR3 sequences, about 7.1% seen once. This sample was also put to use in a study of yellow fever vaccine responses in identical twins.

Material: PBMCs. The receptors come from a woman between 18 and 29 years old in good health. The CDR3 runs from the conserved cysteine through the conserved F or W. D genes are given only for firm matches. Size is omitted from some rows. Given values are once, few, many or a class for expanded clones.

clone_size: .; d_call: .; v_call: TRBV20-1; j_call: TRBJ1-5; cdr3_aa: CSARSQGSNQPQHF; cdr3_nt: TGCAGTGCTAGATCGCAAGGGAGCAATCAGCCCCAGCATTTT
clone_size: many; d_call: .; v_call: TRBV10-3; j_call: TRBJ1-2; cdr3_aa: CAISSTNYGYTF; cdr3_nt: TGTGCCATCTCATCCACTAACTATGGCTACACCTTC
clone_size: few; d_call: .; v_call: TRBV28; j_call: TRBJ1-1; cdr3_aa: CASSLWVRQSAEAFF; cdr3_nt: TGTGCCAGCAGTTTATGGGTGCGGCAGAGCGCTGAAGCTTTCTTT
clone_size: few; d_call: .; v_call: TRBV3-1; j_call: TRBJ2-1; cdr3_aa: CASSQWGGQGNEQFF; cdr3_nt: TGTGCCAGCAGCCAATGGGGGGGGCAGGGGAATGAGCAGTTCTTC
clone_size: many; d_call: .; v_call: TRBV12-3/TRBV12-4; j_call: TRBJ1-5; cdr3_aa: CASSLYPEEPQHF; cdr3_nt: TGTGCCAGCAGTTTGTACCCAGAGGAGCCCCAGCATTTT
clone_size: many; d_call: .; v_call: TRBV15; j_call: TRBJ2-7; cdr3_aa: CATSRDIPGHLPYEQYF; cdr3_nt: TGTGCCACCAGCAGAGACATTCCGGGACACCTTCCCTACGAGCAGTACTTC
clone_size: many; d_call: .; v_call: TRBV4-1; j_call: TRBJ2-1; cdr3_aa: CASGDMIGNFDEQFF; cdr3_nt: TGCGCCAGCGGGGATATGATCGGTAACTTCGATGAGCAGTTCTTC
clone_size: few; d_call: TRBD1; v_call: TRBV7-9; j_call: TRBJ2-5; cdr3_aa: CASSLVSQGGETQYF; cdr3_nt: TGTGCCAGCAGCTTAGTTTCACAGGGGGGAGAGACCCAGTACTTC
clone_size: many; d_call: .; v_call: TRBV12-3/TRBV12-4; j_call: TRBJ2-1; cdr3_aa: CASRTGGPYNEQFF; cdr3_nt: TGTGCCAGCAGGACCGGGGGCCCCTACAATGAGCAGTTCTTC
clone_size: .; d_call: .; v_call: TRBV7-6; j_call: TRBJ2-5; cdr3_aa: CASSYEMGETQYF; cdr3_nt: TGTGCCAGCAGCTACGAGATGGGGGAGACCCAGTACTTC
clone_size: .; d_call: .; v_call: TRBV28; j_call: TRBJ2-5; cdr3_aa: CASSLDRDSQETQYF; cdr3_nt: TGTGCCAGCAGTTTGGATAGGGACTCCCAAGAGACCCAGTACTTC
clone_size: many; d_call: TRBD1; v_call: TRBV27; j_call: TRBJ2-7; cdr3_aa: CASSPSGGTYEQYF; cdr3_nt: TGTGCCAGCAGTCCATCAGGGGGTACCTACGAGCAGTACTTC
clone_size: .; d_call: TRBD2; v_call: TRBV9; j_call: TRBJ2-5; cdr3_aa: CASSALAGEQETQYF; cdr3_nt: TGTGCCAGCAGCGCGCTAGCGGGAGAGCAAGAGACCCAGTACTTC
clone_size: few; d_call: TRBD1; v_call: TRBV15; j_call: TRBJ1-1; cdr3_aa: CATSGRPGGEAFF; cdr3_nt: TGTGCCACCAGCGGGCGGCCAGGGGGTGAAGCTTTCTTT
clone_size: few; d_call: .; v_call: TRBV9; j_call: TRBJ1-3; cdr3_aa: CAGNRPGESGNTIYF; cdr3_nt: TGTGCCGGCAACCGCCCAGGAGAGTCTGGGAACACCATATATTTT
clone_size: many; d_call: .; v_call: TRBV29-1; j_call: TRBJ1-2; cdr3_aa: CSVDTQPAHYGYTF; cdr3_nt: TGCAGCGTAGACACCCAGCCCGCGCACTATGGCTACACCTTC
clone_size: few; d_call: .; v_call: TRBV12-2; j_call: TRBJ2-4; cdr3_aa: CASRLGKLGGPAKNIQYF; cdr3_nt: TGTGCAAGTCGCTTAGGAAAATTGGGGGGGCCGGCCAAAAACATTCAGTACTTC
clone_size: many; d_call: .; v_call: TRBV4-1; j_call: TRBJ1-5; cdr3_aa: CASSQSQGIAQPQHF; cdr3_nt: TGCGCCAGCAGCCAATCACAGGGAATCGCTCAGCCCCAGCATTTT
clone_size: many; d_call: TRBD1; v_call: TRBV20-1; j_call: TRBJ1-1; cdr3_aa: CSADPDRGRWTEAFF; cdr3_nt: TGCAGTGCGGACCCGGACAGGGGGCGATGGACTGAAGCTTTCTTT
clone_size: few; d_call: .; v_call: TRBV6-2/TRBV6-3; j_call: TRBJ2-1; cdr3_aa: CASSNRDYRQSGEFF; cdr3_nt: TGTGCCAGCAGTAACAGGGACTACCGTCAATCTGGGGAGTTCTTC
clone_size: many; d_call: .; v_call: TRBV12-3/TRBV12-4; j_call: TRBJ1-5; cdr3_aa: CASSSGSPGGTQHF; cdr3_nt: TGTGCCAGCAGTTCCGGATCGCCGGGGGGGACCCAGCATTTT
clone_size: .; d_call: .; v_call: TRBV6-5; j_call: TRBJ2-7; cdr3_aa: CASSSVPGGAYEQYF; cdr3_nt: TGTGCCAGCAGTTCCGTCCCCGGAGGGGCCTACGAGCAGTACTTC
clone_size: many; d_call: .; v_call: TRBV11-2; j_call: TRBJ2-5; cdr3_aa: CASSFTLSDWDLEETQYF; cdr3_nt: TGTGCCAGCAGCTTCACACTTTCCGATTGGGACTTAGAAGAGACCCAGTACTTC
clone_size: many; d_call: .; v_call: TRBV12-3/TRBV12-4; j_call: TRBJ1-3; cdr3_aa: CASSPRREGLGNTIYF; cdr3_nt: TGTGCCAGCAGCCCCCGTCGGGAAGGTTTGGGAAACACCATATATTTT
clone_size: many; d_call: .; v_call: TRBV20-1; j_call: TRBJ1-1; cdr3_aa: CSAIVIGLGTEAFF; cdr3_nt: TGCAGTGCCATAGTAATCGGCCTGGGGACTGAAGCTTTCTTT
clone_size: many; d_call: .; v_call: TRBV10-2; j_call: TRBJ2-7; cdr3_aa: CASSELDEQYF; cdr3_nt: TGCGCCAGCAGTGAGCTAGACGAGCAGTACTTC
clone_size: many; d_call: .; v_call: TRBV29-1; j_call: TRBJ2-3; cdr3_aa: CSVEQGTDTQYF; cdr3_nt: TGCAGCGTTGAACAGGGCACAGATACGCAGTATTTT
clone_size: .; d_call: .; v_call: TRBV5-1; j_call: TRBJ1-3; cdr3_aa: CASSLDNPGYTIYF; cdr3_nt: TGCGCCAGCAGCTTGGACAACCCGGGATACACCATATATTTT
clone_size: few; d_call: TRBD2; v_call: TRBV29-1; j_call: TRBJ2-7; cdr3_aa: CSVAGLGLAGKLSYEQYF; cdr3_nt: TGCAGCGTTGCGGGCCTTGGGCTAGCGGGCAAGCTCTCCTACGAGCAGTACTTC